The next 24 T cell receptor beta chains were all read from a single sample in a study of blood T cell repertoires in COVID-19. Sequenced by immunoSEQ multiplex PCR; TCRdb stores in-frame clones only, minus some. The profile covers about 200,000 clones, with about 80% appearing a single time and 2% to 3% taken by the ten largest. Sequenced input: peripheral blood. The origin of the receptors is a middle-aged woman with active or convalescent COVID-19.

The chain has TRBV9 and TRBJ1-1, with D perhaps TRBD1 (6 bases). Trimming shortened V by 4 bases and J by 4 bases, and 14 bases separated the two germline ends. The CDR3 runs 14 residues. Germline V gene data show CDR1 as SGDLS and CDR2 as YYNGEE. CDR3 sequence reads: CASSRNRDTTEAFF. The CDR3 region has the DNA TGTGCCAGCAGCAGAAACAGGGACACCACTGAAGCTTTCTTT.

The gene calls are TRBV14 and TRBJ1-2, with D uncertain. V lost 0 bases, J lost 4 bases, and 9 bases lay in between. Germline assignment: CDR1 SGHDN and CDR2 FVKESK. The CDR3 covers 14 residues. The CDR3 loop reads CASSQDEAAYGYTF. For the CDR3, the DNA is TGTGCCAGCAGCCAAGATGAGGCAGCCTATGGCTACACCTTC.

This chain joins TRBV5-6 and TRBJ2-1, with TRBD1 as a possible D gene (5 bases). Germline CDR1 reads SGHDT; CDR2 reads YYEEEE. CDR3 length: 15 residues. The V end lost 0 bases, the J end lost 0 bases, and 7 bases lay between the germline ends. The CDR3 coding sequence is TGTGCCAGCAGCTTGGGACAGAGCTCCTACAATGAGCAGTTCTTC. Its protein is CASSLGQSSYNEQFF.

The chain carries TRBV11-3 and TRBJ1-2; D uncertain. This CDR3 has 16 amino acids. Germline assignment: CDR1 SGHNT and CDR2 YENEEA. The V end lost 0 bases, the J end lost 0 bases, and 11 bases lay between the germline ends. CDR3 DNA: TGTGCCAGCAGCTTAGATCCAGTCACAGCTAACTATGGCTACACCTTC. Its translation: CASSLDPVTANYGYTF.

This rearrangement joins TRBV19 to TRBJ1-5, with 7 bases identical to TRBD1. The V gene's germline CDR1 is LNHDA and CDR2 SQIVND (reference sequence). Trimming at V came to 3 bases and at J to 2 bases, leaving 4 bases not matched to a gene. CDR3 length: 15 residues. The CDR3 is CASSMGTAGNQPQHF. CDR3 nucleotide sequence: TGTGCCAGTAGTATGGGGACAGCGGGCAATCAGCCCCAGCATTTT.

This sequence joins TRBV30 and TRBJ1-4, with 8 positions matching TRBD1. The length of the CDR3 is 14 residues. Germline V lookup: CDR1 GTSNPN, CDR2 SVGIG (reference sequence). V gave up 5 bases and J gave up 2 bases; unmatched junction bases: 4. CDR3: CAWADRDTNEKLFF. The CDR3 region has the DNA TGTGCCTGGGCGGACAGGGATACTAATGAAAAACTGTTTTTT.

The chain is built from TRBV20-1 and TRBJ1-2, with D possibly being TRBD1 (6 bases). In germline, CDR1 is DFQATT, CDR2 SNEGSKA (reference sequence). Trimming removed 3 bases from V and 4 bases from J, with 33 bases in between. The length of the CDR3 is 20 residues. This chain's CDR3 is CSASLSRHPGETGFGYGYTF. CDR3 coding DNA: TGCAGTGCTAGTCTTAGCCGCCACCCAGGGGAAACTGGCTTCGGCTATGGCTACACCTTC.

This chain joins TRBV15 and TRBJ2-7; D gene unclear. The CDR3 extends over 15 amino acids. V was trimmed by 0 bases and J by 2 bases, leaving 11 bases between them. The germline V gene encodes CDR1 LNHNV and CDR2 YYDKDF (reference sequence). The CDR3 sequence is CATSRDSGFTYEQYF. In DNA form, the CDR3 reads TGTGCCACCAGCAGAGATTCCGGGTTTACCTACGAGCAGTACTTC.

This clone showed up just a few times. The chain employs TRBV5-4 and TRBJ1-2, with TRBD1 identical over 9 bases. The CDR3 consists of 12 residues. Germline V gives CDR1 SGHNT, CDR2 YYREEE (reference sequence). V dropped 4 bases and J dropped 7; count of bases not matched to a gene: 2. The CDR3 spells CASSQQGAGYTF. CDR3 DNA: TGTGCCAGCAGCCAACAGGGGGCTGGCTACACCTTC.

J is TRBJ1-1 and V is TRBV6-5; 10 bases line up with TRBD1. The V gene's germline CDR1 is MNHEY and CDR2 SVGAGI. The CDR3 covers 15 residues. With 4 bases clipped from V and 1 base from J, the junction kept 3 bases outside the gene matches. The CDR3 reads CASSSRTGGNTEAFF. CDR3 nucleotides: TGTGCCAGCAGTTCGCGGACAGGGGGGAACACTGAAGCTTTCTTT.

V gene TRBV5-4 combines with J gene TRBJ2-1; D perhaps matches TRBD1 (6 bases). The V end was cut by 4 bases, the J end by 8 bases, with 19 bases between. The CDR3 is 15 residues long. Germline V gene lookup returns CDR1 SGHNT and CDR2 YYREEE (reference sequence). CDR3 sequence: CASSHTGHGNDEQFF. CDR3 bases: TGTGCCAGCAGCCATACGGGACATGGAAATGATGAGCAGTTCTTC.

This clone was seen once. The J gene is TRBJ2-1, the V gene TRBV7-3, with 9 bases that match TRBD1. The CDR3 loop spans 17 amino acids. Germline assignment: CDR1 SGHTA and CDR2 FQGTGA. V trimming: 5 bases; J trimming: 8 bases; junction bases outside the gene matches: 16. The CDR3 loop reads CASSPRWGTGINDEQFF. The CDR3 nucleotides are TGTGCCAGCAGCCCCCGCTGGGGGACAGGGATAAATGATGAGCAGTTCTTC.

V and J are TRBV1 and TRBJ1-6; the D call of TRBD1 is as the table states it, not checked on the DNA. TRBV1 is recorded as a pseudogene. This CDR3 spans 22 amino acids. CDR3 sequence reads: CTSSLTRWDRGRSVSYNSPLHF. CDR3 bases: TGCACCAGCAGTCTCACCCGGTGGGACAGGGGGCGATCCGTCTCCTATAATTCACCCCTCCACTTT.

The chain is built from TRBV5-1 and TRBJ1-6; D gene uncertain. CDR1 SGHRS and CDR2 YFSETQ come from the germline V gene. V lost 0 bases and J 9 bases, leaving 10 bases between the germline ends. The CDR3 spans 14 residues. The CDR3 DNA follows: TGCGCCAGCAGCTTGGCCGGGTTAGGTTCACCCCTCCACTTT. Encoded protein: CASSLAGLGSPLHF.

The rearrangement joins TRBV5-1 to TRBJ1-6, with TRBD1 matching 9 bases. Trimming removed 7 bases from V and 6 bases from J; junction bases left unmatched: 8. The CDR3 is 15 amino acids. Germline-derived CDR1 and CDR2 are SGHRS and YFSETQ. DNA of the CDR3: TGCGCCAGCCGTACCACAGGGGGCAGTAATTCACCCCTCCACTTT. Translation gives CASRTTGGSNSPLHF.

In its sample, this clone was seen a few times. J is TRBJ1-2 and V is TRBV27; 8 nucleotides align to TRBD1. Germline assignment: CDR1 MNHEY and CDR2 SMNVEV (reference sequence). The CDR3 spans 14 residues. Germline trimming cut 4 bases from V and 5 bases from J; bases unmatched to any gene: 6. CDR3 nucleotides: TGTGCCAGCAGTTGGGACAGGAACCCTTATGGCTACACCTTC. Its protein is CASSWDRNPYGYTF.

This chain connects TRBV30 to TRBJ1-1, with 8 nucleotides matching TRBD1. Germline CDR1 and CDR2: GTSNPN and SVGIG (reference sequence). The CDR3 length is 12 residues. The ends lost 2 bases at V and 8 bases at J; junction bases unmatched: 4. The CDR3 DNA reads as TGTGCCTGGAGTCCTCGACAGGGGGAAGCTTTCTTT. This translates into CAWSPRQGEAFF.

The chain couples TRBV10-3 to TRBJ2-2; 9 nucleotides line up with TRBD2. CDR3 length: 15 amino acids. Looked up from germline, CDR1 is ENHRY and CDR2 is SYGVKD. After removal of 6 bases from V and 6 bases from J, the junction contained 8 bases not matched to a gene. The CDR3 is CAIRTGGLASGELFF. The DNA for the CDR3 is TGTGCCATCAGGACTGGAGGACTAGCGTCCGGGGAGCTGTTTTTT.

This chain uses TRBV2 with TRBJ2-3; 8 bases agree with TRBD1. Germline values: CDR1 SNHLY, CDR2 FYNNEI. The J segment lost 0 bases and the V segment lost 3 bases, leaving 5 bases of the junction unmatched. The CDR3 spans 16 residues. CDR3 coding DNA: TGTGCCAGCAGTGACCCGGACAGGGCGAGCACAGATACGCAGTATTTT. Protein sequence: CASSDPDRASTDTQYF.

The chain is built from TRBV9 and TRBJ1-4, with 10 bases identical to TRBD1. Germline V gives CDR1 SGDLS, CDR2 YYNGEE. The CDR3 has 16 residues. With 4 bases clipped from V and 5 bases from J, the junction kept 8 bases outside the gene matches. DNA of the CDR3: TGTGCCAGCAGCATCCAAGGGGGACAGGGGAATGAAAAACTGTTTTTT. Protein: CASSIQGGQGNEKLFF. The full variable domain, its missing parts supplied by reference TRBV9 and TRBJ1-4, is DSGVTQTPKHLITATGQRVTLRCSPRSGDLSVYWYQQSLDQGLQFLIQYYNGEERAKGNILERFSAQQFPDLHSELNLSSLELGDSALYFCASSIQGGQGNEKLFFGSGTQLSVL.

The V gene is TRBV11-2, the J gene TRBJ1-5; D gene uncertain. Germline-derived CDR1 and CDR2 are SGHAT and FQNNGV. V gave up 0 bases and J gave up 0 bases, with 6 bases separating them. The CDR3 covers 15 residues. The CDR3 DNA is TGTGCCAGCAGCTTAGACGCCGGTAGCAATCAGCCCCAGCATTTT. This codes for CASSLDAGSNQPQHF.

V is TRBV5-1 and J is TRBJ2-1; 11 bases agree with TRBD2. Trimming at V came to 3 bases and at J to 3 bases, leaving 2 bases not matched to a gene. From germline, CDR1 is SGHRS and CDR2 YFSETQ. The CDR3 loop spans 15 amino acids. CDR3 loop: CASSSGLADYNEQFF. The CDR3 DNA sequence: TGCGCCAGCAGCTCGGGACTAGCGGACTACAATGAGCAGTTCTTC.

The chain couples TRBV12-5 to TRBJ1-4; D is uncertain. V dropped 0 bases and J dropped 7 bases, with 12 bases sitting between them. The CDR3 consists of 15 residues. Germline CDR1 is LGHNT and CDR2 is FRNRAP. CDR3 nucleotides: TGTGCTAGTGGTTTGGTATCCAGTCAGGTTGAAAAACTGTTTTTT. This translates into CASGLVSSQVEKLFF.

This rearrangement joins TRBV6-5 to TRBJ2-4; D possibly corresponds to TRBD1 (6 bases). The CDR3 totals 14 residues. V was shortened by 8 bases and J by 3 bases, with 14 bases between the two germline ends. Germline V gene data show CDR1 as MNHEY and CDR2 as SVGAGI. CDR3 sequence: CASQDSDGKNIQYF. The CDR3 DNA follows: TGTGCCAGCCAGGACAGCGATGGCAAAAACATTCAGTACTTC.